A selection of T cell receptor beta chains follows, all from one sample in a study of T cells after posttransplantation cyclophosphamide. Using immunoSEQ multiplex PCR, the repertoire was profiled, and TCRdb retains in-frame clones only, with some absent. Here the sample spans more than 5,500 clones, about four fifths being singletons. Sequences were derived from PBMCs, sampled after allogeneic stem cell transplant with posttransplant cyclophosphamide. All receptors come from a female patient aged 50-59 years who received an allogeneic stem cell transplant from a related donor, was CMV-positive, and had no GVHD. The graft donor may have contributed some T cells. Each CDR3 is given with its conserved first and last residue. The order of the fields is clone size, J gene, D gene, V gene, CDR3 DNA, CDR3 protein. A D gene is named only where the DNA matches it firmly. Clone size is stated in some rows and not others, as once, few, many or a class when expanded.

clone size: -; J gene: TRBJ1-2; D gene: -; V gene: TRBV19; CDR3 DNA: TGTGCCAGTAGTAACAGTTACGGCTACACCTTC; CDR3 protein: CASSNSYGYTF
clone size: -; J gene: TRBJ2-3; D gene: -; V gene: TRBV11-2; CDR3 DNA: TGTGCCAGCAGCCCGGGGGGACAGGCGAGAGATACGCAGTATTTT; CDR3 protein: CASSPGGQARDTQYF
clone size: -; J gene: TRBJ2-2; D gene: TRBD2; V gene: TRBV5-1; CDR3 DNA: TGCGCCGGCACCTCGAGACTAGCGGGGGGGTCCGGGGAGCTGTTTTTT; CDR3 protein: CAGTSRLAGGSGELFF
clone size: -; J gene: TRBJ2-3; D gene: TRBD2; V gene: TRBV28; CDR3 DNA: TGTGCCAGTTCTCTCGAGCGGGGAAAGGTGGATACGCAGTATTTT; CDR3 protein: CASSLERGKVDTQYF
clone size: -; J gene: TRBJ1-2; D gene: -; V gene: TRBV19; CDR3 DNA: TGTGCCAGTAGTAGTCCGGTCGTCGAGGGCTACACCTTC; CDR3 protein: CASSSPVVEGYTF
clone size: large; J gene: TRBJ1-3; D gene: TRBD1; V gene: TRBV7-4; CDR3 DNA: TGTGCCAGCAGCAACCGGACAGGGCTAGGAAACACCATATATTTT; CDR3 protein: CASSNRTGLGNTIYF
clone size: -; J gene: TRBJ2-7; D gene: TRBD2; V gene: TRBV28; CDR3 DNA: TGTGCCAGCAGTTCCCTTGGAGGGAGGGGCGCCGAGCAGTACTTC; CDR3 protein: CASSSLGGRGAEQYF
clone size: -; J gene: TRBJ2-3; D gene: TRBD1; V gene: TRBV29-1; CDR3 DNA: TGCAGCGTTAGGACAGGGGCCGCAGGGAATACGCAGTATTTT; CDR3 protein: CSVRTGAAGNTQYF
clone size: -; J gene: TRBJ2-7; D gene: -; V gene: TRBV7-3; CDR3 DNA: TGTGCCAGCAGCATAGCTCGGGGGAGCGAGCAGTACTTC; CDR3 protein: CASSIARGSEQYF
clone size: -; J gene: TRBJ2-4; D gene: TRBD2; V gene: TRBV4-1; CDR3 DNA: TGCGCCAGCAGCCTATCGACTAGCGGCAAAAACATTCAGTACTTC; CDR3 protein: CASSLSTSGKNIQYF
clone size: once; J gene: TRBJ2-1; D gene: -; V gene: TRBV27; CDR3 DNA: TGTGCCAGCAGTGCACAAGGGAGGTTGCGTAATGAGCAGTTCTTC; CDR3 protein: CASSAQGRLRNEQFF
clone size: -; J gene: TRBJ2-3; D gene: TRBD1; V gene: TRBV11-3; CDR3 DNA: TGTGCCAGCAGCCCCAGGACAGGGTCCGCAGATACGCAGTATTTT; CDR3 protein: CASSPRTGSADTQYF
clone size: -; J gene: TRBJ2-1; D gene: TRBD2; V gene: TRBV4-2; CDR3 DNA: TGTGCCAGCAGCCAAGATATGACTAGCGGGAGCTATGAGCAGTTCTTC; CDR3 protein: CASSQDMTSGSYEQFF
clone size: -; J gene: TRBJ1-6; D gene: TRBD1; V gene: TRBV6-1; CDR3 DNA: TGTGCCAGCAGTCCACAGGGGGCCCATAATTCACCCCTCCACTTT; CDR3 protein: CASSPQGAHNSPLHF
clone size: -; J gene: TRBJ1-6; D gene: -; V gene: TRBV6-1; CDR3 DNA: TGTGCCAGCAGTGGCAGCTCCTATAATTCACCCCTCCACTTT; CDR3 protein: CASSGSSYNSPLHF
clone size: -; J gene: TRBJ2-5; D gene: -; V gene: TRBV5-4; CDR3 DNA: TGTGCCAGCAGCTCCCTTCGAGAGACCCAGTACTTC; CDR3 protein: CASSSLRETQYF
clone size: -; J gene: TRBJ2-1; D gene: -; V gene: TRBV5-1; CDR3 DNA: TGCGCCAGCCACCAGCCCCTAGGCAATGAGCAGTTCTTC; CDR3 protein: CASHQPLGNEQFF
clone size: once; J gene: TRBJ2-3; D gene: -; V gene: TRBV4-2; CDR3 DNA: TGTGCCAGCTTTCAAGCGGGCTTTTTATCAGATACGCAGTATTTT; CDR3 protein: CASFQAGFLSDTQYF
clone size: once; J gene: TRBJ2-3; D gene: TRBD2; V gene: TRBV25-1; CDR3 DNA: TGTGCCAGCACTGCGGGGGGCACAGATACGCAGTATTTT; CDR3 protein: CASTAGGTDTQYF
clone size: -; J gene: TRBJ2-5; D gene: -; V gene: TRBV6-5; CDR3 DNA: TGTGCCAGCAGTTATTCCGGGGAGACCCAGTACTTC; CDR3 protein: CASSYSGETQYF
clone size: -; J gene: TRBJ2-3; D gene: TRBD2; V gene: TRBV7-9; CDR3 DNA: TGTGCCAGCAGCGCAGCGGGAAGCACAGATACGCAGTATTTT; CDR3 protein: CASSAAGSTDTQYF
clone size: -; J gene: TRBJ2-3; D gene: TRBD2; V gene: TRBV4-2; CDR3 DNA: TGTGCCAGCAGCCAGACTAGCGGGACCCGCACAGATACGCAGTATTTT; CDR3 protein: CASSQTSGTRTDTQYF